This T cell receptor (beta chain) was sequenced in a study of cytomegalovirus exposure and HLA in healthy donors. Whole-study context: Per a later analysis, the 666 first-cohort and over 90 validation repertoires shared one platform. Findings and limits, study-wide: The finding came from a later analysis; first-cohort TCR clusters tended to co-occur in the 95 to 150 validation repertoires. As was reported, the classifier diagnosed cytomegalovirus status with high specificity and sensitivity. A few CMV-associated chains proved CMV antigen-specific in vitro.

As concerns this clone: As yet, its antigen is unknown.

The V and J ends lost 10 bases and 0 bases, in that order; junction bases with no gene match: 6. Germline V gives CDR1 ENHRY, CDR2 SYGVKD. This CDR3 is built from 15 residues. Here immunoSEQ multiplex PCR was the method, and the copy in TCRdb shows in-frame clones only, minus some. Of more than 110,000 clones listed, about 90% were seen once; the top ten hold just under 8%. This clonotype was obtained from a young woman in good health and CMV-seropositive. V gene TRBV10-3 combines with J gene TRBJ1-5; TRBD1 matches at 10 bases. The sequenced sample was PBMCs. CDR3 DNA sequence: TGTGCCACCTCGACAGGGGGCCATAGCAATCAGCCCCAGCATTTT. This codes for CATSTGGHSNQPQHF.